These 28 T cell receptor beta chains share one sample of origin, sequenced in a study of T-cell reconstitution after alpha-beta-depleted transplantation in children. Unique molecular identifiers were incorporated when the TCRbeta library was constructed. One entry per CDR3 protein, called by TCRdb with MiXCR from the PCR reads. Of 530,000 or so distinct CDR3 sequences listed, 25% to 30% are singletons. Sequenced material: PBMCs, taken before TCRalphabeta/CD19-depleted stem cell transplant. The receptors shown here come from a boy under three years old with Wiskott-Aldrich syndrome, due to receive a stem cell transplant.

The CDR3 is CASSPTFDEQFF. For the CDR3, the DNA is TGCGCCAGCAGCCCCACGTTCGATGAGCAGTTCTTC. V and J are TRBV5-1 and TRBJ2-1, with D unclear. The V end was cut by 4 bases, the J end by 8 bases, with 10 bases between. This CDR3 is 12 amino acids long. Germline V gene lookup returns CDR1 SGHRS and CDR2 YFSETQ.

The chain links TRBV24-1 to TRBJ2-1, with D tentatively TRBD1 (6 bases). V shed 0 bases and J shed 12 bases, with 11 bases lying between them. This CDR3 is 13 amino acids long. Germline V gives CDR1 KGHDR, CDR2 SFDVKD. CDR3 sequence: CATSDLRSRGQFF. The CDR3 DNA sequence: TGTGCCACCAGTGATTTGAGGTCCAGGGGGCAGTTCTTC.

V gene TRBV5-5 combines with J gene TRBJ2-1; 8 bases align to TRBD2. V was clipped by 2 bases and J by 14 bases; unmatched bases: 9. The germline CDR1 and CDR2 sequences are SGHKS and YYEKEE (reference sequence). The length of the CDR3 is 13 residues. The CDR3 region has the DNA TGTGCCAGCAGCTTCGGGAGGGCCGGGTCGGAGTTCTTC. This translates into CASSFGRAGSEFF. Variable domain in full (rest from reference TRBV5-5 and TRBJ2-1): DAGVTQSPTHLIKTRGQQVTLRCSPISGHKSVSWYQQVLGQGPQFIFQYYEKEERGRGNFPDRFSARQFPNYSSELNVNALLLGDSALYLCASSFGRAGSEFFGPGTRLTVL.

This clonotype was observed a few times. The J gene is TRBJ2-1, the V gene TRBV5-1; 9 nucleotides agree with TRBD2. The CDR3 consists of 16 residues. Germline CDR1 is SGHRS and CDR2 is YFSETQ. The ends lost 4 bases at V and 3 bases at J; junction bases unmatched: 8. CDR3 nucleotides: TGCGCCAGCAGCACACAACGACTAGCGGACTACAATGAGCAGTTCTTC. Translation gives CASSTQRLADYNEQFF.

The chain employs TRBV28 and TRBJ1-2; TRBD1 aligns across 10 bases. V was pared by 6 bases and J by 10 bases, with 5 bases of the junction left unmatched. This CDR3 comprises 12 residues. The germline gives CDR1 MDHEN, CDR2 SYDVKM. In DNA form, the CDR3 reads TGTGCCAGCAGGACAGGGGGCGCAGACTACACCTTC. Its translation is CASRTGGADYTF.

This clonotype was counted a few times. This chain uses TRBV28 with TRBJ2-3, with D possibly being TRBD2 (5 bases). The germline CDR1 and CDR2 sequences are MDHEN and SYDVKM. This CDR3 spans 13 amino acids. V was clipped by 10 bases and J by 8 bases, with 19 bases between them. The CDR3 nucleotides read TGTGCCATCCTGCGGGCCACTTTAGGTACGCAGTATTTT. Protein sequence: CAILRATLGTQYF. Full variable domain (missing parts from reference TRBV28 and TRBJ2-3): DVKVTQSSRYLVKRTGEKVFLECVQDMDHENMFWYRQDPGLGLRLIYFSYDVKMKEKGDIPEGYSVSREKKERFSLILESASTNQTSMYLCAILRATLGTQYFGPGTRLTVL.

The genes are TRBV4-1 and TRBJ2-3; the D is unclear. Germline V gene lookup returns CDR1 MGHRA and CDR2 YSYEKL. The CDR3 runs 14 residues. Trimming stripped 1 base from V and 7 bases from J, with 12 bases between. The CDR3, as DNA: TGCGCCAGCAGCCAAGGGCCAAGTCTGTATACGCAGTATTTT. Its translation is CASSQGPSLYTQYF.

This sequence joins TRBV19 and TRBJ1-2; possibly TRBD1 for D (5 bases). V lost 3 bases, J lost 12 bases, and 14 bases lay in between. This CDR3 spans 12 amino acids. Germline V lookup: CDR1 LNHDA, CDR2 SQIVND (reference sequence). The CDR3, as DNA: TGTGCCAGTAGTATTCAGCAGGGAGGAAACACCTTC. Protein sequence: CASSIQQGGNTF.

The chain is built from TRBV9 and TRBJ2-1; 7 bases line up with TRBD2. Germline V gene lookup returns CDR1 SGDLS and CDR2 YYNGEE. The CDR3 covers 15 residues. V was pared by 0 bases and J by 5 bases, with 5 bases of the junction left unmatched. The CDR3 sequence is CASSVGTSANNEQFF. As DNA, the CDR3 is TGTGCCAGCAGCGTAGGAACTAGCGCGAACAATGAGCAGTTCTTC. The full variable domain, rest sourced from reference TRBV9 and TRBJ2-1, is DSGVTQTPKHLITATGQRVTLRCSPRSGDLSVYWYQQSLDQGLQFLIQYYNGEERAKGNILERFSAQQFPDLHSELNLSSLELGDSALYFCASSVGTSANNEQFFGPGTRLTVL.

The rearrangement uses TRBV12-3 or TRBV12-4 and TRBJ1-2; no reliable D call. There are 14 residues in the CDR3. V lost 5 bases to trimming and J lost 4 bases, with 14 bases between them. The CDR3 bases are TGTGCCAGCAGTCCAACAGCGGGGAGCTATGGCTACACCTTC. As protein: CASSPTAGSYGYTF.

The rearrangement joins TRBV9 to TRBJ2-1; D might be TRBD1 or TRBD2, each matching 5 bases. Germline assignment: CDR1 SGDLS and CDR2 YYNGEE. The CDR3 is made up of 15 amino acids. Between the trimmed V and J ends, which lost 5 bases and 1 base, there was a span of 13 bases. In DNA form, the CDR3 reads TGTGCCAGCAGTTATGGGGGAGTTTCCTACAATGAGCAGTTCTTC. It specifies CASSYGGVSYNEQFF.

The chain couples TRBV20-1 to TRBJ2-1; D possibly corresponds to TRBD1 (5 bases). V was clipped by 8 bases and J by 0 bases, with 11 bases between them. CDR3 length: 13 residues. Germline V CDR1 and CDR2: DFQATT, SNEGSKA (reference sequence). CDR3 region: CSWTDISYNEQFF. CDR3 nucleotides: TGCAGTTGGACGGACATCTCCTACAATGAGCAGTTCTTC.

This clonotype was counted between two and nine times. The CDR3 DNA reads as TGCGCCAGCAGCTTGGAAGACTATGGCTACACCTTC. Its translation is CASSLEDYGYTF. This chain joins TRBV5-1 and TRBJ1-2; no reliable D call. This CDR3 spans 12 amino acids. CDR1 and CDR2 from the germline V gene are SGHRS and YFSETQ. The V gene lost 0 bases and the J gene lost 3 bases, with 3 bases spanning the gap.

The chain combines TRBV7-2 with TRBJ2-3; 13 bases align to TRBD2. CDR1 SGHTA and CDR2 FQGNSA come from the germline V gene. This CDR3 is built from 14 residues. Germline trimming cut 5 bases from V and 10 bases from J; bases unmatched to any gene: 6. CDR3 nucleotide sequence: TGTGCCAGCAGCCGGACTAGCGGGAGTAATGCGCAGTATTTT. Translated, it gives CASSRTSGSNAQYF.

The rearrangement uses TRBV5-1 and TRBJ2-1; 16 bases match TRBD2. CDR3 length: 16 amino acids. The trim removed 1 base at V and 10 bases at J, leaving 5 bases unmatched. Germline V gene lookup returns CDR1 SGHRS and CDR2 YFSETQ. The CDR3 is CASSLQGLAGGREQFF. As DNA, the CDR3 is TGCGCCAGCAGCTTGCAGGGACTAGCGGGAGGGCGCGAGCAGTTCTTC.

The CDR3 sequence is CASRSDRGDTQYF. The CDR3 region has the DNA TGCGCCAGCAGGTCGGATCGGGGAGATACGCAGTATTTT. J is TRBJ2-3 and V is TRBV4-1; maybe TRBD2 (5 bases). The CDR3 length is 13 residues. Trimming took 6 bases from V and 5 from J, leaving 12 bases between them. Per germline, CDR1 MGHRA and CDR2 YSYEKL.

This clonotype turned up a few times. The J gene is TRBJ1-6, the V gene TRBV5-1, with TRBD1 as a possible D gene (6 bases). The CDR3 contains 18 residues. In germline, CDR1 is SGHRS, CDR2 YFSETQ. V lost 1 base and J lost 0, with 14 bases in between. The CDR3: CASSLKDTGSSYNSPLHF. In nucleotides, the CDR3 is TGCGCCAGCAGCTTGAAGGACACAGGGAGCTCCTATAATTCACCCCTCCACTTT.

This chain links TRBV5-5 with TRBJ2-5, with TRBD1 matching 10 bases. The CDR3 loop spans 16 amino acids. Trimming took 3 bases from V and 5 from J; bases not matched to a gene: 10. The germline V gene encodes CDR1 SGHKS and CDR2 YYEKEE (reference sequence). CDR3 sequence (DNA): TGTGCCAGCAGCTCGGGACAGGGGCATTTTGTGGAGACCCAGTACTTC. Its protein product is CASSSGQGHFVETQYF.

The rearrangement uses TRBV30 and TRBJ2-7; D not resolved. The CDR3 sequence is 13 residues long. V dropped 0 bases and J dropped 3 bases, with 9 bases sitting between them. From germline, CDR1 is GTSNPN and CDR2 SVGIG (reference sequence). The CDR3 protein is CAWSVSRNYEQYF. In nucleotides, the CDR3 is TGTGCCTGGAGTGTATCTAGAAACTACGAGCAGTACTTC.

The chain couples TRBV13 to TRBJ2-1; a possible D gene is TRBD2 (6 bases). This CDR3 has 16 residues. Germline V CDR1 and CDR2: PRHDT, FYEKMQ (reference sequence). Trimming removed 5 bases at V and 10 bases at J, with 24 bases between. The CDR3 coding sequence is TGTGCCAGCAGCCCCTGGGGGGTACTAACAAGGGAGGAGCAGTTCTTC. Its translation: CASSPWGVLTREEQFF.

The chain uses TRBV5-1 and TRBJ2-1; 14 bases line up with TRBD2. V dropped 2 bases and J dropped 2; count of bases not matched to a gene: 9. Germline V gene data show CDR1 as SGHRS and CDR2 as YFSETQ. CDR3 size: 19 residues. CDR3 DNA sequence: TGCGCCAGCAGCTTAGGTGGGACTAGCGGGAGCACCCCCTACAATGAGCAGTTCTTC. Translation: CASSLGGTSGSTPYNEQFF. The complete variable domain, with remaining parts taken from reference TRBV5-1 and TRBJ2-1, reads KAGVTQTPRYLIKTRGQQVTLSCSPISGHRSVSWYQQTPGQGLQFLFEYFSETQRNKGNFPGRFSGRQFSNSRSEMNVSTLELGDSALYLCASSLGGTSGSTPYNEQFFGPGTRLTVL.

This clonotype was counted only a few times. The CDR3 protein is CASSLGGRANQPQHF. Written as DNA, the CDR3 is TGCGCCAGCAGCTTGGGAGGACGGGCTAATCAGCCCCAGCATTTT. The chain carries TRBV5-1 and TRBJ1-5; D is uncertain. The CDR3 is made up of 15 amino acids. V was trimmed by 0 bases and J by 4 bases, leaving 11 bases between them. Looked up from germline, CDR1 is SGHRS and CDR2 is YFSETQ.

This clonotype turned up a few times. The genes are TRBV5-1 and TRBJ2-7, with D perhaps matching TRBD1 (5 bases). This CDR3 has 14 residues. Trimming removed 4 bases from V and 1 base from J, with 12 bases in between. Germline CDR1 is SGHRS and CDR2 is YFSETQ. CDR3 protein: CASSLTGKSYEQYF. CDR3 DNA sequence: TGCGCCAGCAGCCTTACAGGTAAATCCTACGAGCAGTACTTC.

This chain joins TRBV12-3 or TRBV12-4 and TRBJ1-2; possibly TRBD1 for D (5 bases). Deletions cut 2 bases from V and 3 bases from J, with 10 bases between. This CDR3 is 14 amino acids long. CDR3 sequence (DNA): TGTGCCAGCAGTTTATTTCTGGGACACTATGGCTACACCTTC. Protein product: CASSLFLGHYGYTF.

The table lists this clonotype with a count of one. V and J are TRBV11-2 and TRBJ2-5, with 9 bases that match TRBD2. V was clipped by 1 base and J by 3 bases; unmatched bases: 15. Germline CDR1 is SGHAT and CDR2 is FQNNGV. The CDR3 runs to 19 residues. The CDR3 DNA reads TGTGCCAGCAGCTTAGTCGGACGCCCTTGGACTAGCGCAAAAGAGACCCAGTACTTC. It is translated as CASSLVGRPWTSAKETQYF.

This clonotype was counted only a few times. The chain is built from TRBV12-3 or TRBV12-4 and TRBJ2-1; D might be TRBD2 (5 bases). V was clipped by 5 bases and J by 2 bases, with 13 bases between them. There are 15 residues in the CDR3. CDR3 region: CASSGGQTPYNEQFF. The CDR3 region has the DNA TGTGCCAGCAGTGGCGGGCAGACCCCCTACAATGAGCAGTTCTTC.

V and J are TRBV2 and TRBJ2-7; no definite D call. V lost 5 bases to trimming and J lost 3 bases, with 8 bases between them. Germline-derived CDR1 and CDR2 are SNHLY and FYNNEI. CDR3 length: 12 amino acids. The DNA for the CDR3 is TGTGCCAGCAGTACAATGGGCTACGAGCAGTACTTC. Amino acid sequence: CASSTMGYEQYF.

The V and J genes are TRBV5-1 and TRBJ1-2; weak D call: TRBD1 (5 bases). This CDR3 region has 17 residues. CDR1 and CDR2 (germline): SGHRS, YFSETQ. Trimming took 0 bases from V and 5 from J, leaving 20 bases between them. The CDR3 coding sequence is TGCGCCAGCAGCTTGGGACGGGACGGCGATAACCTTTATGGCTACACCTTC. It is translated as CASSLGRDGDNLYGYTF.